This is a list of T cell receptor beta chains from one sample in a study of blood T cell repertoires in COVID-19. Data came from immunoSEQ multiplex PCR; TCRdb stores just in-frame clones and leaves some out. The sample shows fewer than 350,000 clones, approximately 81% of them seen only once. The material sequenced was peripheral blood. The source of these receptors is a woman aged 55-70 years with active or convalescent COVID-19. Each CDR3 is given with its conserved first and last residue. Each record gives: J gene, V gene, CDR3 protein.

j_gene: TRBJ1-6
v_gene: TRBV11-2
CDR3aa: CASSLDAGVHNSPLHF

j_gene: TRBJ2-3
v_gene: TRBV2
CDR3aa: CASTWTSGGHADTQYF

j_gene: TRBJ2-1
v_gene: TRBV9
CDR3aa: CASSGGLGQYNEQFF

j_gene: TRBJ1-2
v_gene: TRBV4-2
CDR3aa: CASSQEGAGGALRYGYTF

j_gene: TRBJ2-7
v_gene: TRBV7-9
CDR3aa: CASSLAASRREQYF

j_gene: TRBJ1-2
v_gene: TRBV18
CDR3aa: CASSPGEGIHYGYTF

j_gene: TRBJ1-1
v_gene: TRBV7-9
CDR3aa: CASSLAQGLGTEAFF

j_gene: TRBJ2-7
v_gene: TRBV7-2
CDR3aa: CASSLQAGGLYEQYF

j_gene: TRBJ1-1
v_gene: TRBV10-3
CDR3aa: CAISEGGVGNTEAFF

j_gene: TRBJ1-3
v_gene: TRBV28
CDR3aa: CASRWPSGNTIYF

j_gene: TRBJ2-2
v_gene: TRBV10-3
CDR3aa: CAISETWTSGGGNTGELFF

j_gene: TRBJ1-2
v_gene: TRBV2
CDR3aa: CASTPGVEGYTF

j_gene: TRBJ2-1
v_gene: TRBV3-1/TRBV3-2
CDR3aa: CASSLLGGPPYNEQFF

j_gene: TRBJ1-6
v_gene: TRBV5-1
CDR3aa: CASSLSTGGNSPLHF

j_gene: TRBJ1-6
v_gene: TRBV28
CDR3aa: CASKFPGGNSPLHF

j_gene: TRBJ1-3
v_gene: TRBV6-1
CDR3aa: CASSETPTGNTIYF

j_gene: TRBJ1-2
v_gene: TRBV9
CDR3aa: CASSVVESDWGYTF

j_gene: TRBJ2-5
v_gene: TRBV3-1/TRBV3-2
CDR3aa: CASSQQTGRETQYF

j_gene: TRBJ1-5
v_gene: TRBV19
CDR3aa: CASTMGDRALQPQHF

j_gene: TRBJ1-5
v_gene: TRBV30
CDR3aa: CAWADRRGRPQHF

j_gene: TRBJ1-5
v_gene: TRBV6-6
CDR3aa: CASSPGREENQPQHF

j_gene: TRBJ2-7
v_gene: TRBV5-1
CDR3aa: CASSFAGSYEQYF

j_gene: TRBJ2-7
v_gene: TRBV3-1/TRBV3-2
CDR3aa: CASSQDSTGFHEQYF

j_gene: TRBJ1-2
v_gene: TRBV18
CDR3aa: CASSPRDRGSQDGYTF

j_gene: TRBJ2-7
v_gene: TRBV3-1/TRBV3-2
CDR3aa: CASSQGADRAYEQYF

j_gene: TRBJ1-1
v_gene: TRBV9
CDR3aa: CASSAAGTGVNTEAFF

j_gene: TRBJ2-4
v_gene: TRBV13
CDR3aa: CASSLGQGKAIQYF

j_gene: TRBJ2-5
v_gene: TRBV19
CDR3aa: CASSMDRRQETQYF

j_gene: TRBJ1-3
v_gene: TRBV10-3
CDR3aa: CAISESLEGSGNTIYF

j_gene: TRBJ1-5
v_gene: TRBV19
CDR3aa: CASSTVDSPNQPQHF

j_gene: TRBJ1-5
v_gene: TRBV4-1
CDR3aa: CASSQEGAYRNQPQHF

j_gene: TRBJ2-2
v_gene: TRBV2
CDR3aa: CASSVDGLNTGELFF

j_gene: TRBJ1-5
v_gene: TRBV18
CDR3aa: CASSLLYRTGAHNQPQHF

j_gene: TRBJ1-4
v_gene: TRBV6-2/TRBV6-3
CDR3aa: CASSTDRAVEKLFF

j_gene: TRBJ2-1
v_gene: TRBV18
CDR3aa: CASSPRPGGSGEQFF

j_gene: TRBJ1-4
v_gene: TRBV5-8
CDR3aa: CASSLAQGTTNEKLFF

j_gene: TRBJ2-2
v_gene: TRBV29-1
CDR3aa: CSVPGGTGELFF

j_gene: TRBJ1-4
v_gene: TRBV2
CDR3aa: CASRQGPATNEKLFF

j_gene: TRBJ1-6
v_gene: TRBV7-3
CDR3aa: CASSPGAGADNSPLHF

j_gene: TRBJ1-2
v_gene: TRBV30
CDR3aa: CAWKIASATVDYGYTF

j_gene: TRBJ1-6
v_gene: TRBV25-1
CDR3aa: CASARTGGFSPLHF

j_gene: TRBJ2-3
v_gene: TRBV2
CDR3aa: CASSLQGVGTDTQYF

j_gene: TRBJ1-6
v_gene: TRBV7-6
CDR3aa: CASSFGTGGNSPLHF

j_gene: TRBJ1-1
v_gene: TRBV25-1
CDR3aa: CASTAPTGATEAFF

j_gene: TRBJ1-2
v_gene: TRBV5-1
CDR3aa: CASSLELNTRGYTF